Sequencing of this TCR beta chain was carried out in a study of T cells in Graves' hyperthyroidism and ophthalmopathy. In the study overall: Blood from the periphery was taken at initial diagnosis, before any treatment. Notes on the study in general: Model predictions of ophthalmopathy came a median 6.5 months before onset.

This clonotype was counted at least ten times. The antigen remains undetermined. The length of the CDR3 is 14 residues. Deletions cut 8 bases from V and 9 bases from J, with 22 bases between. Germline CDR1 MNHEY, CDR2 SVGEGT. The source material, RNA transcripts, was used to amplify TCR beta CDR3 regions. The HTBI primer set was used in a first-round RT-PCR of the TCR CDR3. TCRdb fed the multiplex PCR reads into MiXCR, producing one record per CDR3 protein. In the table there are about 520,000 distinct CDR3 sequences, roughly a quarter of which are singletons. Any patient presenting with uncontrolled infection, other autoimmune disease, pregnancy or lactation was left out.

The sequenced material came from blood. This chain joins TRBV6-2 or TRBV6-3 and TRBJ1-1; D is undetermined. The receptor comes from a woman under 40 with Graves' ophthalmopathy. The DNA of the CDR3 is TGTGCCAGCTTGGATCAAAGGACCACCTTGAAAGCTTTCTTT. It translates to CASLDQRTTLKAFF.